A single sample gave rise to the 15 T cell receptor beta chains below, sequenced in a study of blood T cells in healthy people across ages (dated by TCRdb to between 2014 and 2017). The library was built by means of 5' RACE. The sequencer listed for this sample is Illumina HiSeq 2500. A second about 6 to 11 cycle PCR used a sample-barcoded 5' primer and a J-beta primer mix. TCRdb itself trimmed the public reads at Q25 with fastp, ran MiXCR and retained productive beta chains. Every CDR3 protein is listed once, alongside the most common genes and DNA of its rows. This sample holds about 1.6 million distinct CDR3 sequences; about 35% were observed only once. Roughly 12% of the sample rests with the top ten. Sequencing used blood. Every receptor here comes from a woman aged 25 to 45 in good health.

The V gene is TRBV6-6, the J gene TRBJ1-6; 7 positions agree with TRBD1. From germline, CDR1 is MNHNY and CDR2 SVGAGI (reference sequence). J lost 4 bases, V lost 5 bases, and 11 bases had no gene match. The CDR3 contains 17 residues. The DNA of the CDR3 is TGTGCCAGCAGTCCGCGAACAGAGGGGGCATATAATTCACCCCTCCACTTT. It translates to CASSPRTEGAYNSPLHF.

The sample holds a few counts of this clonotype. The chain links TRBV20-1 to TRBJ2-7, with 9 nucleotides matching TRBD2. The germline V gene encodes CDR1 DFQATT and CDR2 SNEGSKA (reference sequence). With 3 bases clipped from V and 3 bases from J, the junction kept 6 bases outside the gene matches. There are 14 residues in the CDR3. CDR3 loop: CSASGASGIYEQYF. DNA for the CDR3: TGCAGTGCTAGCGGTGCTAGCGGGATCTACGAGCAGTACTTC.

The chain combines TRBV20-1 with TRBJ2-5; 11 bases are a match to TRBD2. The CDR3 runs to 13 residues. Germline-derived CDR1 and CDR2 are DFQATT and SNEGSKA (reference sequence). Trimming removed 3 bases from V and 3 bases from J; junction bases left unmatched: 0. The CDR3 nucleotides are TGCAGTGCTAGGGGACTAGCGGAAGAGACCCAGTACTTC. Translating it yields CSARGLAEETQYF.

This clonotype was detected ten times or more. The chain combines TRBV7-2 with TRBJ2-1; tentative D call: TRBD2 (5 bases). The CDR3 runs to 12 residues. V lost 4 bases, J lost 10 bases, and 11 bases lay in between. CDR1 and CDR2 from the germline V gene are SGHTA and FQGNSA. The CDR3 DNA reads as TGTGCCAGCAGCTCCTATACGGGGGAGCAGTTCTTC. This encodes CASSSYTGEQFF.

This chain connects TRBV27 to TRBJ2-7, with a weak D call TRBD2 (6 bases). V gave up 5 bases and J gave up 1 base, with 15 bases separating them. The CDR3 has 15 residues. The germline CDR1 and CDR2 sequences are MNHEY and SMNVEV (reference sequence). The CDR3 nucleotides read TGTGCCAGCAGTAGTGATCCGGGGGAGTCCTACGAGCAGTACTTC. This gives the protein CASSSDPGESYEQYF.

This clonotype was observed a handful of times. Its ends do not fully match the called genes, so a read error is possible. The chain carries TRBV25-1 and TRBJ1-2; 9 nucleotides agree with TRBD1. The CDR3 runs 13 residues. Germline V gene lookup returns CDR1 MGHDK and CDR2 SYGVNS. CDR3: CARSELDRGGYTF. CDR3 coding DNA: TGTGCCCGCAGTGAATTGGACAGGGGTGGCTACACCTTC.

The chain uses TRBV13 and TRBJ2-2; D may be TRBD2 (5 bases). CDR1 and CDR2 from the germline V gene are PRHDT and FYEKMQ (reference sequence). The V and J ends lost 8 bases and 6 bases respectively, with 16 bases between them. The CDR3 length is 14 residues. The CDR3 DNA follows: TGTGCCAGCGCCGGGGATCTGATGTCCGGGGAGCTGTTTTTT. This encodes CASAGDLMSGELFF.

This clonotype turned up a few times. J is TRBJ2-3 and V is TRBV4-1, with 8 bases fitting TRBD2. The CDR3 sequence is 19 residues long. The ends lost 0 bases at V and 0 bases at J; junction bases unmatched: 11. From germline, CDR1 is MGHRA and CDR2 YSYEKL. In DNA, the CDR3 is TGCGCCAGCAGCCAAGATATAAACGGGAGGGCCGGTAGCACAGATACGCAGTATTTT. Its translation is CASSQDINGRAGSTDTQYF.

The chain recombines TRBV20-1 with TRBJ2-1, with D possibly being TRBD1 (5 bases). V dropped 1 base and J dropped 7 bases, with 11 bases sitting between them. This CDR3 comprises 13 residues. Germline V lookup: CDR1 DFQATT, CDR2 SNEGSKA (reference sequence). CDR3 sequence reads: CSARVPDSNEQFF. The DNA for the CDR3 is TGCAGTGCTAGAGTCCCAGACAGTAATGAGCAGTTCTTC.

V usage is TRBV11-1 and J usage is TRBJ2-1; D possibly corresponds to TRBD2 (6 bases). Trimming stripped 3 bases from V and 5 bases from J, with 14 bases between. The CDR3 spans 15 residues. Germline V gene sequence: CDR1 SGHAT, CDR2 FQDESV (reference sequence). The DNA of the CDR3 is TGTGCCAGCAGCTTGTTGACTCGGGGGAACAATGAGCAGTTCTTC. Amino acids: CASSLLTRGNNEQFF.

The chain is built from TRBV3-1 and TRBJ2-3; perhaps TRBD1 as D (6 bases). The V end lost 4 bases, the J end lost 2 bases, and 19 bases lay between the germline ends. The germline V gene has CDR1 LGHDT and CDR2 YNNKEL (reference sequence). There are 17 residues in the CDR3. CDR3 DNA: TGTGCCAGCAGCCCTACAAGGGGGTCAGCTGACACAGATACGCAGTATTTT. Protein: CASSPTRGSADTDTQYF.

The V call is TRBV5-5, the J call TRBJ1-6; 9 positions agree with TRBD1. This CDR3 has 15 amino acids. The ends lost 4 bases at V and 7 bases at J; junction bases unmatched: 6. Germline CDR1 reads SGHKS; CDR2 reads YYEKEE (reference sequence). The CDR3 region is CASSGLGQGNSPLHF. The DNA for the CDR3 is TGTGCCAGCAGCGGTCTGGGACAGGGAAATTCACCCCTCCACTTT.

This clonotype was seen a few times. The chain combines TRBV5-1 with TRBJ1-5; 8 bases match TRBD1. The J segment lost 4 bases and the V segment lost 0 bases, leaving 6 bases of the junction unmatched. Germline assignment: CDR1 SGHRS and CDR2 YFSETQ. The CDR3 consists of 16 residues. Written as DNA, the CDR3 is TGCGCCAGCAGCTTGGGCCCGACAGGGGTTAATCAGCCCCAGCATTTT. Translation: CASSLGPTGVNQPQHF.

CDR3 residues: CSARARLGQGAGQDTQYF. The CDR3 DNA reads TGCAGTGCTAGAGCCCGTTTAGGACAGGGGGCTGGTCAGGATACGCAGTATTTT. This chain uses TRBV20-1 with TRBJ2-3; TRBD1 aligns across 11 bases. J was trimmed by 6 bases and V by 1 base; bases with no gene match: 15. CDR3 length equals 18 residues. From germline, CDR1 is DFQATT and CDR2 SNEGSKA (reference sequence).

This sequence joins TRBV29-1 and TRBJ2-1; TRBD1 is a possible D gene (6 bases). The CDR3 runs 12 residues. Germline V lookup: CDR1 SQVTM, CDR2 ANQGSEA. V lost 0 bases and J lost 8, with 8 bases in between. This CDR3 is CSVEDRQDEQFF. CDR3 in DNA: TGCAGCGTTGAAGACCGACAGGATGAGCAGTTCTTC.